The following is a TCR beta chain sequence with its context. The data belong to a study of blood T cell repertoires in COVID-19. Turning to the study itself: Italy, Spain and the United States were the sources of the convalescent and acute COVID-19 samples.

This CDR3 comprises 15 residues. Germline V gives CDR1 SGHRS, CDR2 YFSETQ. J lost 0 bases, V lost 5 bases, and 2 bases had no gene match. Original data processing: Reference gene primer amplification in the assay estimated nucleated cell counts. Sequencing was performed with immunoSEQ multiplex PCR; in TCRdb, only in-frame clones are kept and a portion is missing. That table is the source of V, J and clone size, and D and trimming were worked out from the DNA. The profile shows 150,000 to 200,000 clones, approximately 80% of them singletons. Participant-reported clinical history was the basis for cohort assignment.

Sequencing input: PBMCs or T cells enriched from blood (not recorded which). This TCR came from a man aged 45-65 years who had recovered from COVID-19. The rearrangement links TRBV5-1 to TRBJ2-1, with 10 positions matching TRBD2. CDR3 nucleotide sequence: TGCGCCAGCAGGAGCGGGGGGGCCTCCTACAATGAGCAGTTCTTC. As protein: CASRSGGASYNEQFF.